This T cell receptor (beta chain) was sequenced in a study of T cell responses to AZD1222 COVID-19 vaccine. Findings and caveats of the study: Clonal diversity may have been underestimated, and the donors were mostly white British, with more females than males.

Produced via immunoSEQ multiplex PCR; TCRdb's table is partial and in-frame only. The sample carries more than 85,000 clones, around 85% recorded once. On this clone: Its matching antigen is unknown.

The germline V gene encodes CDR1 SNHLY and CDR2 FYNNEI. This CDR3 spans 14 amino acids. The V segment lost 8 bases and the J segment 1 base; nucleotides outside the gene matches: 6. The sequence was obtained from an adult in good health. This sequence joins TRBV2 and TRBJ2-7; 9 nucleotides line up with TRBD2. Source: peripheral blood, taken on day 0 of AZD1222 vaccination. CDR3 DNA sequence: TGTGCCAGCGTTGGACTAGCGAGTTCCTACGAGCAGTACTTC. As protein: CASVGLASSYEQYF.